Below, 14 T cell receptor gamma chains from the same sample are listed, as sequenced in a study of γδ T cells in repeated Plasmodium falciparum infection. Gammadelta T cells were flow-sorted from PBMC into Vgamma9/Vdelta2+ and Vdelta2-negative populations for bulk analysis. TCRdb applied CATT to the multiplex PCR reads for clone calling. The sample yields roughly 27,000 gamma-chain clones, 2.5% to 3.5% seen once. Sequenced sample: gamma-delta T cells from blood. Every receptor here comes from a pool of human donors (malaria-infected and uninfected, not separated).

On this clone itself: A read error likely explains why the TCRdb protein, taken from a much larger clone, differs from this DNA's translation at residue 10; the protein shown is translated from the DNA. The chain carries TRGV9 and TRGJ1 or TRGJ2. Here the J gene came from matching the DNA to germline, since TCRdb omits it. Germline V lookup: CDR1 GITISATS, CDR2 ISYDGTV (reference sequence). This CDR3 has 14 residues. Here the CDR3 reads CALWEGCRYCKKLF. The DNA of the CDR3 is TGTGCCTTGTGGGAGGGCTGTCGTTATTGTAAGAAACTCTTT.

This clone has a count of ten or more. A read error may explain this, as a much larger clone is one base away. The chain recombines TRGV8 with TRGJ1 or TRGJ2. The J gene was not available in TCRdb and was assigned here by matching the DNA to germline segments. The germline V gene has CDR1 VENAVY and CDR2 YDSYNSRV. The V segment lost 2 bases and the J segment 5 bases; nucleotides outside the gene matches: 3. There are 12 residues in the CDR3. The CDR3 sequence: CATWDKDYKKLF. The CDR3 nucleotides are TGTGCCACCTGGGATAAAGATTATAAGAAACTCTTT.

This clone was counted ten times or more. The protein that TCRdb holds for this DNA derives from a much larger clone and differs from the translated DNA at residue 3, which likely indicates a read error; the protein shown here is translated from the DNA. The chain carries TRGV3 and TRGJ1 or TRGJ2. The CDR3 spans 12 residues. Germline V gene lookup returns CDR1 VTNTFY and CDR2 YDVSTARD (reference sequence). CDR3 sequence (DNA): TGTGCCGCCTGGGATACTTATTATAAGAAACTCTTT. Protein sequence: CAAWDTYYKKLF.

In regard to this clone: TCRdb has a much larger clone's protein, which differs at residue 8 from the translation of this DNA, likely because of a read error; what is shown is the protein translated from the DNA. The CDR3 sequence: CALWDDKNLF. CDR3 DNA sequence: TGTGCCTTGTGGGACGACAAGAATCTCTTT. The J gene was not called, though the V gene is TRGV9. The CDR3 spans 10 residues. Germline CDR1 and CDR2: GITISATS and ISYDGTV (reference sequence).

A few counts support this clone. A far larger clone is just one base off, so this is likely a read error. Other nucleotide sequences in the sample specify the same CDR3. The V gene was identified as TRGV9, while no J gene was called. Germline V CDR1 and CDR2: GITISATS, ISYDGTV (reference sequence). The CDR3 runs 14 residues. The CDR3 region has the DNA TGTGCCTTGTGGGAGGTGCAGGGCTATTATAAGAAGCTCTTT. This codes for CALWEVQGYYKKLF.

A word on this clone: The protein held in TCRdb is that of a much larger clone and does not match this DNA's translation at residue 5, likely because of a read error; the protein shown is translated from the DNA. The V and J genes are TRGV9 and TRGJP. TCRdb supplies no J gene; here it was assigned by aligning the nucleotide sequence to germline. Germline V lookup: CDR1 GITISATS, CDR2 ISYDGTV (reference sequence). CDR3 length: 17 amino acids. The DNA of the CDR3 is TGTGCCTTGTGGAAGGTCCATCAAGAGTTGGGCAAAAAAATCAAGGTATTT. The encoded protein is CALWKVHQELGKKIKVF.

As regards this clone: The protein TCRdb lists belongs to a much larger clone and differs from this DNA's translation at residue 3, which points to a read error; the protein shown is made from the DNA. V and J are TRGV2 and TRGJ1 or TRGJ2. Here the J gene was assigned by germline matching of the DNA, as TCRdb has none. The CDR3 covers 15 residues. CDR1 EGSNGY and CDR2 YDSYNSKV come from the germline V gene. CDR3 sequence reads: CAAWDGHHGDYKKLF. The CDR3 DNA is TGTGCCGCCTGGGACGGGCACCATGGAGATTATAAGAAACTCTTT.

In this sample, this clone turned up many times. The amino acid sequence in TCRdb belongs to a much larger clone and departs from this DNA's translation at residue 4, likely a sequencing read error; the sequence shown is translated from the DNA. This CDR3 reads CATRDGPKGYKKLF. CDR3 coding DNA: TGTGCCACCAGGGACGGCCCTAAGGGTTATAAGAAACTCTTT. The chain has TRGV2 and TRGJ1 or TRGJ2. The J gene is absent in TCRdb and was assigned here via DNA matching to germline. The CDR3 spans 14 residues. Germline V gene sequence: CDR1 EGSNGY, CDR2 YDSYNSKV.

This clone showed up many times. A read error is likely here: a far larger clone is one base away. At the DNA level, this CDR3 is encoded by other sequences in the same sample as well. The J gene has no call, while the V gene is TRGV8. CDR1 is VENAVY and CDR2 is YDSYNSRV in the germline V gene. The CDR3 loop spans 13 amino acids. The CDR3 sequence is CATWDRYYYKKLF. DNA for the CDR3: TGTGCCACCTGGGACCGCTATTATTATAAGAAGCTCTTT.

This clone came up a few times. The translation of this DNA and the TCRdb protein of a much larger clone differ at residue 14, probably owing to a read error; the protein shown here is translated from the DNA. This rearrangement joins TRGV9 to TRGJP. Matching the DNA to germline supplied the J gene, which TCRdb does not give. The germline CDR1 and CDR2 sequences are GITISATS and ISYDGTV (reference sequence). The CDR3 has 17 amino acids. CDR3: CALWEAKQELGKKTKVF. The CDR3 nucleotides are TGTGCCTTGTGGGAGGCGAAGCAAGAGTTGGGCAAAAAAACCAAGGTATTT.

This clone was seen only a few times. A far larger clone is off by one base, so a read error is likely. Other nucleotide sequences from this sample produce the same CDR3. The gene calls are TRGV9 and TRGJ1 or TRGJ2. The J gene, missing from TCRdb, was assigned here through DNA to germline matching. CDR3 size: 15 residues. The germline CDR1 and CDR2 sequences are GITISATS and ISYDGTV (reference sequence). Germline trimming cut 3 bases from V and 7 bases from J; bases unmatched to any gene: 15. CDR3 coding DNA: TGTGCCTTGTGGGAGCCCACATACTTTTACTATAAGAAACTCTTT. Translating gives CALWEPTYFYYKKLF.

The table lists this clone with many counts. The protein held in TCRdb is that of a much larger clone and does not match this DNA's translation at residue 3, likely because of a read error; the protein shown is translated from the DNA. The chain has TRGV3 and TRGJ1 or TRGJ2. The germline V gene has CDR1 VTNTFY and CDR2 YDVSTARD (reference sequence). This CDR3 spans 13 amino acids. CDR3 region: CAAWDRPFYKKLF. The CDR3 DNA reads as TGTGCCGCCTGGGACAGGCCCTTTTATAAGAAACTCTTT.

This clone was observed at least ten times. For this DNA, TCRdb reports the protein of a much larger clone, which diverges at residue 11, most likely from a read error; the protein presented here is translated directly from the DNA. The V gene is listed as TRGV8; no J gene was called. The CDR3 is 13 residues long. The germline V gene encodes CDR1 VENAVY and CDR2 YDSYNSRV. The CDR3 reads CATWDFSYYKELF. The CDR3 DNA reads TGTGCCACCTGGGATTTCTCTTATTATAAGGAACTCTTT.

Worth noting for this clone: A far larger clone is off by one base, so a read error is likely. Other DNA sequences in the same sample also yield this CDR3. The V gene is TRGV9, the J gene TRGJP. No J segment appears in TCRdb, so it was assigned here by matching the sequence to germline. Germline V lookup: CDR1 GITISATS, CDR2 ISYDGTV (reference sequence). The CDR3 is made up of 17 amino acids. The CDR3 reads CALWEVRQELGKKIKVF. The CDR3 nucleotides are TGTGCCTTGTGGGAGGTCAGACAAGAGCTGGGCAAAAAAATCAAGGTATTT.